This T cell receptor (beta chain) was identified during a study of blood T cell repertoires in COVID-19. Per the original data handling: Estimated nucleated cell counts came from reference gene primer amplification. Here immunoSEQ multiplex PCR was the method, and the copy in TCRdb shows in-frame clones only, minus some. V, J and clone size reflect that table, while D and trimming were determined from the DNA. Of around 250,000 clones in the sample, just over 85% were seen once. Details on this clone: Distinct nucleotide sequences in the sample also encode this CDR3.

The CDR3 has 12 residues. Trimming took off 3 bases at V and 7 bases at J, with 7 bases between the two ends. In assigning cohorts, the study relied on participant-reported clinical history. Recovered status applied to Cohort 3 donors who had two consecutive negative PCRs. It also applied to those with clearance or with symptom resolution. Sequencing used PBMCs or T cells enriched from blood (not recorded which). The gene calls are TRBV12-3 or TRBV12-4 and TRBJ1-5; D is possibly TRBD1 (5 bases). This sequence originates from a man younger than 30 who had recovered from COVID-19. This chain's CDR3 is CASSFGGQPQHF. DNA for the CDR3: TGTGCCAGCAGTTTTGGGGGGCAGCCCCAGCATTTT.